The rows below give T cell receptor beta chains drawn from one sample of a study of T cells in Graves' hyperthyroidism and ophthalmopathy. From the multiplex PCR reads, TCRdb called clonotypes with MiXCR, one entry per CDR3 protein. The sample yields hundreds of thousands of distinct CDR3 sequences, more than 20% seen once. The sequencing sample was made of blood. All receptors derive from a man aged 50 to 60 with Graves' hyperthyroidism. The CDR3 runs from the conserved cysteine through the conserved F or W. Fields, in order: D gene, clone size, V gene, J gene, CDR3 DNA, CDR3 protein. D genes are given only for firm matches. The size field is filled for only some rows; it gives once, few, many or a size class.

d_gene: TRBD1; abundance: many; v_gene: TRBV6-1; j_gene: TRBJ2-5; CDR3nt: TGTGCCAGCAGTGCGGGACAGGTCGACCTCCCAGAGACCCAGTACTTC; CDR3aa: CASSAGQVDLPETQYF
d_gene: TRBD1; abundance: .; v_gene: TRBV29-1; j_gene: TRBJ2-3; CDR3nt: TGCAGCGCAGTTCGGCCTACAGGGGGCACAGATACGCAGTATTTT; CDR3aa: CSAVRPTGGTDTQYF
d_gene: TRBD2; abundance: .; v_gene: TRBV29-1; j_gene: TRBJ2-3; CDR3nt: TGCAGCGTCAGGACTAGCGGGACTAGAGATACGCAGTATTTT; CDR3aa: CSVRTSGTRDTQYF
d_gene: .; abundance: few; v_gene: TRBV24-1; j_gene: TRBJ2-2; CDR3nt: TGTGCCACCAGTGACCGCCCAACAGGAACGCGAGCCACCGGGGAGCTGTTTTTT; CDR3aa: CATSDRPTGTRATGELFF
d_gene: .; abundance: .; v_gene: TRBV6-2/TRBV6-3; j_gene: TRBJ1-5; CDR3nt: TGTGCCAGCAGTTTGCGCAAGAATCAGCCCCAGCATTTT; CDR3aa: CASSLRKNQPQHF
d_gene: TRBD2; abundance: .; v_gene: TRBV7-2; j_gene: TRBJ2-4; CDR3nt: TGTGCCAGCAGCTCACGGGGGGCGGGAGGGCCGGGGGACATTCAGTACTTC; CDR3aa: CASSSRGAGGPGDIQYF
d_gene: .; abundance: many; v_gene: TRBV12-3/TRBV12-4; j_gene: TRBJ2-7; CDR3nt: TGTGCCAGCAGTTCGGGCCGACCCTCGTCCGAGCAGTACTTC; CDR3aa: CASSSGRPSSEQYF
d_gene: .; abundance: few; v_gene: TRBV12-3/TRBV12-4; j_gene: TRBJ2-3; CDR3nt: TGTGCCAGCAGTTCCGGGACGGACACAGATACGCAGTATTTT; CDR3aa: CASSSGTDTDTQYF
d_gene: .; abundance: few; v_gene: TRBV19; j_gene: TRBJ2-1; CDR3nt: TGTGCCAGTAGTGTGCCCGGGCGGAATGAGCAGTTCTTC; CDR3aa: CASSVPGRNEQFF
d_gene: .; abundance: few; v_gene: TRBV5-1; j_gene: TRBJ1-1; CDR3nt: TGCGCCAGCAGCTTTTTTCCCGATGGGACATCGAACACTGAAGCTCTCTTT; CDR3aa: CASSFFPDGTSNTEALF
d_gene: .; abundance: .; v_gene: TRBV12-3/TRBV12-4; j_gene: TRBJ2-1; CDR3nt: TGTGCCAGCAGTCTCAGAACCAATGAGCAGTTCTTC; CDR3aa: CASSLRTNEQFF
d_gene: TRBD2; abundance: many; v_gene: TRBV20-1; j_gene: TRBJ2-3; CDR3nt: TGCAGTGCTAGAGATCCAAGGACTAGCGGGGGCACAGATACGCAGTATTTT; CDR3aa: CSARDPRTSGGTDTQYF
d_gene: .; abundance: .; v_gene: TRBV12-3/TRBV12-4; j_gene: TRBJ2-1; CDR3nt: TGTGCCAGCAGTTTTGGGTGGTGGCAGTTCTTC; CDR3aa: CASSFGWWQFF
d_gene: .; abundance: many; v_gene: TRBV28; j_gene: TRBJ2-5; CDR3nt: TGTGCCAGCAGAGCCTGGCGGAACAAAGAGACCCAGTACTTC; CDR3aa: CASRAWRNKETQYF
d_gene: TRBD1; abundance: few; v_gene: TRBV5-5; j_gene: TRBJ1-2; CDR3nt: TGTGCCAGCAGCTCCGGGACAGCCTCCGGTGGCTACACCTTC; CDR3aa: CASSSGTASGGYTF
d_gene: .; abundance: .; v_gene: TRBV27; j_gene: TRBJ2-7; CDR3nt: TGTGCCAGCAGTTTATCTTCCGGACGGACTGACGAGCAGTACTTC; CDR3aa: CASSLSSGRTDEQYF
d_gene: .; abundance: .; v_gene: TRBV12-3/TRBV12-4; j_gene: TRBJ2-5; CDR3nt: TGTGCCAGCAGCCAAGATGAGGGTACGATGCAAGAGACCCAGTACTTC; CDR3aa: CASSQDEGTMQETQYF
d_gene: TRBD1; abundance: .; v_gene: TRBV6-1; j_gene: TRBJ2-7; CDR3nt: TGTGCCAGCAGTCGGGACAGGGTACGATTTTCCTACGAGCAGTACTTC; CDR3aa: CASSRDRVRFSYEQYF
d_gene: TRBD1; abundance: .; v_gene: TRBV11-2; j_gene: TRBJ1-1; CDR3nt: TGTGCCACAACAGGGGCAGGGCACACTGAAGCTTTCTTT; CDR3aa: CATTGAGHTEAFF
d_gene: TRBD1; abundance: few; v_gene: TRBV3-1; j_gene: TRBJ2-2; CDR3nt: TGTGCCAGCAGCCTGAGGACAGGGGAAGTCCGGGAGCTGTTTTTT; CDR3aa: CASSLRTGEVRELFF
d_gene: TRBD2; abundance: .; v_gene: TRBV5-1; j_gene: TRBJ2-7; CDR3nt: TGCGCCAGCAGCTTCCAGCGAAGCGGGAGAGACTACGAGCAGTACTTC; CDR3aa: CASSFQRSGRDYEQYF
d_gene: .; abundance: .; v_gene: TRBV5-4; j_gene: TRBJ1-2; CDR3nt: TGTGCCAGCAGCTTGGCGGGGCAGGACCGCTATGGCTACACCTTC; CDR3aa: CASSLAGQDRYGYTF
d_gene: TRBD2; abundance: .; v_gene: TRBV19; j_gene: TRBJ2-1; CDR3nt: TGTGCCAGTAGTATATCACTAGCGTTTCACAATGAGCAGTTCTTC; CDR3aa: CASSISLAFHNEQFF
d_gene: .; abundance: .; v_gene: TRBV19; j_gene: TRBJ1-1; CDR3nt: TGTGCCAGTAGCCCCTCCCAGGATTTTGGCACTGAAGCTTTCTTT; CDR3aa: CASSPSQDFGTEAFF
d_gene: .; abundance: once; v_gene: TRBV2; j_gene: TRBJ1-2; CDR3nt: TGTGCCAGCAGCCCCGGGCGATTTAACTATGGCTACACCTTC; CDR3aa: CASSPGRFNYGYTF
d_gene: TRBD2; abundance: many; v_gene: TRBV12-3/TRBV12-4; j_gene: TRBJ2-7; CDR3nt: TGTGCCAGCAGTTTAGGACTAGCGGAGTACGAGCAGTACTTC; CDR3aa: CASSLGLAEYEQYF
d_gene: .; abundance: many; v_gene: TRBV7-3; j_gene: TRBJ2-5; CDR3nt: TGTGCCAGCAGCCCGACAGGTGGTTTGAAGACCCAGTACTTC; CDR3aa: CASSPTGGLKTQYF
d_gene: .; abundance: many; v_gene: TRBV11-2; j_gene: TRBJ2-5; CDR3nt: TGTGCCAGCAGCTTAGGAGGTTACCAAGAGACCCAGTACTTC; CDR3aa: CASSLGGYQETQYF
d_gene: .; abundance: many; v_gene: TRBV6-1; j_gene: TRBJ2-7; CDR3nt: TGTGCCAGCGTCAGGGGAGGGGGGGCCTACGAGCAGTACTTC; CDR3aa: CASVRGGGAYEQYF
d_gene: .; abundance: few; v_gene: TRBV2; j_gene: TRBJ1-5; CDR3nt: TGTGCCAGCAGTGAACAGGGTGCCGGCAATCAGCCCCAGCATTTT; CDR3aa: CASSEQGAGNQPQHF
d_gene: TRBD1; abundance: once; v_gene: TRBV6-2/TRBV6-3; j_gene: TRBJ1-2; CDR3nt: TGTGCCAGCACCCCGGGACAGACCTATGGCTACACCTTC; CDR3aa: CASTPGQTYGYTF
d_gene: TRBD2; abundance: .; v_gene: TRBV18; j_gene: TRBJ2-3; CDR3nt: TGTGCCAGCTCACCGACTAGCGGGTTTAGAGATACGCAGTATTTT; CDR3aa: CASSPTSGFRDTQYF
d_gene: .; abundance: .; v_gene: TRBV30; j_gene: TRBJ1-3; CDR3nt: TGTGCCTGGAGTGTACTAACCGGAAACACCATATATTTT; CDR3aa: CAWSVLTGNTIYF
d_gene: .; abundance: .; v_gene: TRBV28; j_gene: TRBJ2-2; CDR3nt: TGTGCCAGCAGTGATCTTTTCACCGGGGAGCTGTTTTTT; CDR3aa: CASSDLFTGELFF
d_gene: TRBD1; abundance: few; v_gene: TRBV9; j_gene: TRBJ2-7; CDR3nt: TGTGCCAGCAGCGTATTTTGGGACAGCTACGAGCAGTACTTC; CDR3aa: CASSVFWDSYEQYF
d_gene: TRBD2; abundance: few; v_gene: TRBV11-3; j_gene: TRBJ2-1; CDR3nt: TGTGCCAGCAGCTTGGAGCGGGAGGTCAGTGAGCAGTTCTTC; CDR3aa: CASSLEREVSEQFF
d_gene: TRBD2; abundance: .; v_gene: TRBV6-1; j_gene: TRBJ2-1; CDR3nt: TGTGCCAGCAGAGCTCCGGGACTAGCGGGTTACAATGAGCAGTTCTTC; CDR3aa: CASRAPGLAGYNEQFF